Each of the 19 T cell receptor beta chains below was sequenced from the same sample in a study of cytomegalovirus exposure and HLA in healthy donors. The method was immunoSEQ multiplex PCR; TCRdb's version includes in-frame clones alone and lacks a portion of them. There are about 240,000 clones in the sample; around 88% occur only once, and over 0.95% lies in the top ten. Sequencing was performed on PBMCs. Source of these receptors: a woman aged 25 to 39 in good health and CMV-seropositive.

The chain has TRBV28 and TRBJ2-7; D is uncertain. Trimming shortened V by 6 bases and J by 7 bases, and 16 bases separated the two germline ends. CDR3 length equals 13 residues. CDR1 and CDR2 from the germline V gene are MDHEN and SYDVKM. CDR3 sequence (DNA): TGTGCCAGCAGACGGTCCAATTCGGTGGAGCAGTACTTC. Residues: CASRRSNSVEQYF.

The chain recombines TRBV19 with TRBJ2-5; D perhaps matches TRBD2 (6 bases). The CDR3 is 10 residues long. V lost 8 bases to trimming and J lost 5 bases, with 6 bases between them. CDR1 is LNHDA and CDR2 is SQIVND in the germline V gene (reference sequence). Here the CDR3 reads CASGGETQYF. The CDR3, as DNA: TGTGCCAGTGGAGGGGAGACCCAGTACTTC.

The chain joins TRBV20-1 to TRBJ2-7; tentative D call: TRBD2 (6 bases). Germline CDR1 and CDR2: DFQATT and SNEGSKA (reference sequence). There are 11 residues in the CDR3. V was cut by 6 bases and J by 6 bases, with 12 bases left in between. In DNA form, the CDR3 reads TGCAGTGCCAGCGGGCACGGCGAGCAGTACTTC. Protein: CSASGHGEQYF.

The chain combines TRBV6-6 with TRBJ2-3; the D is unclear. Per germline, CDR1 MNHNY and CDR2 SVGAGI (reference sequence). The V gene lost 3 bases and the J gene lost 2 bases, with 3 bases spanning the gap. The CDR3 runs to 12 residues. The CDR3 DNA reads as TGTGCCAGCAGTTATAACACAGATACGCAGTATTTT. Protein product: CASSYNTDTQYF.

The CDR3 region has the DNA TGCGCCAGCAGCCAAGTGGCAGGGTACAATCAGCCCCAGCATTTT. Encoded protein: CASSQVAGYNQPQHF. The chain carries TRBV4-1 and TRBJ1-5, with D possibly TRBD1 on 5 matching bases. The CDR3 is made up of 15 amino acids. V was pared by 1 base and J by 3 bases, with 10 bases between. Germline CDR1 and CDR2: MGHRA and YSYEKL.

V gene TRBV19 combines with J gene TRBJ2-3, with D perhaps matching TRBD1 (6 bases). CDR1 and CDR2 (germline): LNHDA, SQIVND (reference sequence). Trimming pared 5 bases from V and 0 bases from J, leaving 9 bases between. This CDR3 contains 14 residues. CDR3 residues: CASSPRGSTDTQYF. In nucleotides, the CDR3 is TGTGCCAGTAGTCCCAGGGGCAGCACAGATACGCAGTATTTT.

This chain connects TRBV27 to TRBJ1-1; D might be TRBD1 (6 bases). V lost 11 bases and J 1 base, leaving 14 bases between the germline ends. Per the germline V gene, CDR1 is MNHEY and CDR2 is SMNVEV (reference sequence). The CDR3 totals 13 residues. The CDR3 region is CASQGFGNTEAFF. The CDR3 nucleotides are TGTGCCTCGCAGGGGTTCGGGAACACTGAAGCTTTCTTT.

V gene TRBV7-8 combines with J gene TRBJ1-1; possibly TRBD1 for D (5 bases). Germline lookup yields CDR1 SGHVS and CDR2 FQNEAQ. Trimming left V 4 bases short and J 2 bases short, with 14 bases between. The CDR3 consists of 15 residues. The CDR3 loop is CASSSDHRINTEAFF. The DNA of the CDR3 is TGTGCCAGCAGCTCCGACCACAGGATCAACACTGAAGCTTTCTTT.

The chain has TRBV5-5 and TRBJ1-2, with 7 positions matching TRBD1. Germline lookup yields CDR1 SGHKS and CDR2 YYEKEE (reference sequence). This CDR3 is built from 14 residues. Trimming cost V 3 bases and J 9 bases; bases outside gene matches: 11. The CDR3 protein is CASSYMTGLISYTF. The CDR3 nucleotides read TGTGCCAGCAGCTATATGACAGGGTTGATTAGCTACACCTTC.

This clone was detected only once. J is TRBJ2-7 and V is TRBV28; 7 bases agree with TRBD1. The CDR3 sequence is 13 residues long. CDR1 MDHEN and CDR2 SYDVKM come from the germline V gene. Trimming at V came to 7 bases and at J to 2 bases, leaving 5 bases not matched to a gene. CDR3 amino acids: CASTDGQAYEQYF. For the CDR3, the DNA is TGTGCCAGCACCGATGGACAGGCCTACGAGCAGTACTTC.

The V gene is TRBV11-3, the J gene TRBJ2-5; perhaps TRBD1 as D (6 bases). This CDR3 is 15 amino acids long. Germline CDR1 reads SGHNT; CDR2 reads YENEEA. V dropped 1 base and J dropped 2 bases, with 11 bases sitting between them. The DNA for the CDR3 is TGTGCCAGCAGCTTAGGGACAGCTCATCAAGAGACCCAGTACTTC. It encodes CASSLGTAHQETQYF. Together with reference TRBV11-3 and TRBJ2-5, the CDR3 gives the full variable domain: EAGVVQSPRYKIIEKKQPVAFWCNPISGHNTLYWYLQNLGQGPELLIRYENEEAVDDSQLPKDRFSAERLKGVDSTLKIQPAELGDSAVYLCASSLGTAHQETQYFGPGTRLLVL.

This chain uses TRBV5-5 with TRBJ1-2; TRBD1 is a possible D gene (5 bases). This CDR3 is 12 amino acids long. Trimming stripped 0 bases from V and 14 bases from J, with 14 bases between. Germline-derived CDR1 and CDR2 are SGHKS and YYEKEE (reference sequence). The CDR3 loop reads CASSLALGAPTF. The CDR3 DNA sequence: TGTGCCAGCAGCTTGGCGCTAGGGGCGCCGACCTTC. The full variable domain, rest sourced from reference TRBV5-5 and TRBJ1-2, is DAGVTQSPTHLIKTRGQQVTLRCSPISGHKSVSWYQQVLGQGPQFIFQYYEKEERGRGNFPDRFSARQFPNYSSELNVNALLLGDSALYLCASSLALGAPTFGSGTRLTVV.

This CDR3 is CASQAQGVTGNTIYF. DNA for the CDR3: TGTGCCAGCCAAGCTCAAGGGGTGACCGGAAACACCATATATTTT. This rearrangement joins TRBV28 to TRBJ1-3, with D possibly matching TRBD1 (5 bases). Germline V gene data show CDR1 as MDHEN and CDR2 as SYDVKM. The CDR3 has 15 residues. The V end lost 8 bases, the J end lost 4 bases, and 18 bases lay between the germline ends.

The rearrangement links TRBV5-1 to TRBJ2-2, with 11 bases aligning to TRBD2. CDR1 and CDR2 from the germline V gene are SGHRS and YFSETQ. The CDR3 has 19 residues. J was trimmed by 1 base and V by 0 bases; bases with no gene match: 8. The CDR3 region is CASSLGSSGRAWNTGELFF. The CDR3 region has the DNA TGCGCCAGCAGCTTGGGAAGTAGCGGGAGGGCCTGGAACACCGGGGAGCTGTTTTTT. The full variable domain, rest sourced from reference TRBV5-1 and TRBJ2-2, is KAGVTQTPRYLIKTRGQQVTLSCSPISGHRSVSWYQQTPGQGLQFLFEYFSETQRNKGNFPGRFSGRQFSNSRSEMNVSTLELGDSALYLCASSLGSSGRAWNTGELFFGEGSRLTVL.

The chain combines TRBV27 with TRBJ1-5; perhaps TRBD1 as D (5 bases). This CDR3 has 14 amino acids. Trimming pared 3 bases from V and 3 bases from J, leaving 9 bases between. CDR1 MNHEY and CDR2 SMNVEV come from the germline V gene (reference sequence). The CDR3: CASSLRQFNQPQHF. The CDR3 DNA sequence: TGTGCCAGCAGTTTGCGACAGTTCAATCAGCCCCAGCATTTT.

V is TRBV5-1 and J is TRBJ2-7; 7 bases agree with TRBD1. This CDR3 region has 15 residues. The V gene's germline CDR1 is SGHRS and CDR2 YFSETQ. V shed 3 bases, J shed 0 bases, and the junction held 6 bases outside the gene matches. CDR3: CASSSGQLLSYEQYF. The CDR3 DNA sequence: TGCGCCAGCAGCTCGGGACAGTTGCTCTCCTACGAGCAGTACTTC.

This clone has just one count. The rearrangement joins TRBV6-5 to TRBJ1-3, with a tentative D call TRBD1 (6 bases). The CDR3 spans 15 residues. CDR1 MNHEY and CDR2 SVGAGI come from the germline V gene. Trimming took off 6 bases at V and 2 bases at J, with 14 bases between the two ends. CDR3 sequence: CASRRADRTGNTIYF. In nucleotides, the CDR3 is TGTGCCAGCAGAAGAGCGGACAGAACTGGAAACACCATATATTTT.

V and J are TRBV29-1 and TRBJ2-1; TRBD2 might be the D (6 bases). In germline, CDR1 is SQVTM, CDR2 ANQGSEA. The V end lost 7 bases, the J end lost 8 bases, and 15 bases lay between the germline ends. The CDR3 is 12 amino acids. This chain's CDR3 is CSAGWREDEQFF. CDR3 DNA sequence: TGCAGCGCTGGATGGAGGGAGGATGAGCAGTTCTTC.

The V gene is TRBV4-2, the J gene TRBJ2-7; 7 bases match TRBD1. Germline V lookup: CDR1 LGHNA, CDR2 YNFKEQ. The junction had 8 bases not matched to a gene; V was cut back by 0 bases and J by 3 bases. This CDR3 is built from 16 residues. For the CDR3, the DNA is TGTGCCAGCAGCCAAGAAGGTTTGGGGACAGTCTACGAGCAGTACTTC. Protein: CASSQEGLGTVYEQYF.